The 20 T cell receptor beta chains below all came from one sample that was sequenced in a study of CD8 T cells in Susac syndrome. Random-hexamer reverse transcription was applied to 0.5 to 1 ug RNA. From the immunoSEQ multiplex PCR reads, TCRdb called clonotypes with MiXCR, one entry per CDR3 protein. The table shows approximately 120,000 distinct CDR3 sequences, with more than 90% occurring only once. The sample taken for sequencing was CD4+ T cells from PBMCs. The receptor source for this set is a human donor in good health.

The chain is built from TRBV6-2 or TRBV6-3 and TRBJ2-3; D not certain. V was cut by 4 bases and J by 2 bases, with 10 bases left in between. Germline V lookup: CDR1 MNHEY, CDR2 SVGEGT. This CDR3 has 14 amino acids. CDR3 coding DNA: TGTGCCAGCAGTTGGCACAGCGCCACAGATACGCAGTATTTT. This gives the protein CASSWHSATDTQYF.

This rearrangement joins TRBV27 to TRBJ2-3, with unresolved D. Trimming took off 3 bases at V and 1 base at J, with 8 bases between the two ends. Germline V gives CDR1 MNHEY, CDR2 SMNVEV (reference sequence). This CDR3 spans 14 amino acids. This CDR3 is CASSFGFGTDTQYF. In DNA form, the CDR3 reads TGTGCCAGCAGTTTTGGCTTCGGCACAGATACGCAGTATTTT.

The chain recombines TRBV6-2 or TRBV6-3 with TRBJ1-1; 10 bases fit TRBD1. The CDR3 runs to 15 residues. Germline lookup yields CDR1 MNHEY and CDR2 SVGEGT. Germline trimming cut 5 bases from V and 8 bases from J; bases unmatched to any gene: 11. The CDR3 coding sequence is TGTGCCAGCAGTCCCAGGGGACAGGGGAGGGCGGAAGCTTTCTTT. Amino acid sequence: CASSPRGQGRAEAFF.

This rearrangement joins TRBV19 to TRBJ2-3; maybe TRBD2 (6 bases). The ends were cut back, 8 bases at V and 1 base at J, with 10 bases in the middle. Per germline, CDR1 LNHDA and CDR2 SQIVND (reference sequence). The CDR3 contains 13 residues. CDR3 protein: CASGPGGTDTQYF. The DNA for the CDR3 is TGTGCCAGTGGGCCGGGAGGCACAGATACGCAGTATTTT.

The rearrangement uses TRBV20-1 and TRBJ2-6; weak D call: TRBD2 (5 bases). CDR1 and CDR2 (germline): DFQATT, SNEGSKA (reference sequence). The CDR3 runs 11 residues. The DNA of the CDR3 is TGCACCCCGGGAGGGGCCAACGTCCTGACTTTC. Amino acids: CTPGGANVLTF.

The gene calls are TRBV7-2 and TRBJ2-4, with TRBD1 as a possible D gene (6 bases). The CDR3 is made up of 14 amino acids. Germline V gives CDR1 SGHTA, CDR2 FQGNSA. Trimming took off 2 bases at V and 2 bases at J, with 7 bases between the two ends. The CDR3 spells CASSLRGTKNIQYF. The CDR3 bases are TGTGCCAGCAGCTTAAGGGGGACCAAAAACATTCAGTACTTC.

In nucleotides, the CDR3 is TGTGCCAGCCGGGACCCCTTCTGGGGGGCCCAGTACTTC. Its translation: CASRDPFWGAQYF. The chain carries TRBV7-2 and TRBJ2-5; perhaps TRBD2 as D (6 bases). The CDR3 loop spans 13 amino acids. Germline assignment: CDR1 SGHTA and CDR2 FQGNSA. With 8 bases removed from V and 9 bases from J, the gap between germline ends came to 19 bases.

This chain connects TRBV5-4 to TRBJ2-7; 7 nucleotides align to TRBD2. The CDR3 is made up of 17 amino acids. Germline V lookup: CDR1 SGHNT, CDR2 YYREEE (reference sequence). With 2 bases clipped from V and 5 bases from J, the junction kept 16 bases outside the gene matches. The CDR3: CASSFRLGGGSLDEQYF. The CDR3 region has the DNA TGTGCCAGCAGCTTTCGGTTAGGTGGCGGGAGTCTTGACGAGCAGTACTTC.

The DNA of the CDR3 is TGTGCCAGCACCCGTACCCCCCTTATAAGGGAGCAGTACTTC. This codes for CASTRTPLIREQYF. The chain joins TRBV7-8 to TRBJ2-7; D ambiguous. The CDR3 loop spans 14 amino acids. Looked up from germline, CDR1 is SGHVS and CDR2 is FQNEAQ. V lost 7 bases, J lost 7 bases, and 20 bases lay in between. Using reference TRBV7-8 and TRBJ2-7 for the parts outside the CDR3, the full variable domain is GAGVSQSPRYKVAKRGQDVALRCDPISGHVSLFWYQQALGQGPEFLTYFQNEAQLDKSGLPSDRFFAERPEGSVSTLKIQRTQQEDSAVYLCASTRTPLIREQYFGPGTRLTVT.

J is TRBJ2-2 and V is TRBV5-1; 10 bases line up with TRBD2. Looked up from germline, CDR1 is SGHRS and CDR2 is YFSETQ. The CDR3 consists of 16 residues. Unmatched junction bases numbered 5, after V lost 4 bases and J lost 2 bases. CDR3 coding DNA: TGCGCCAGCAGCGTTCGGACTAGCGGAAACACCGGGGAGCTGTTTTTT. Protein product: CASSVRTSGNTGELFF.

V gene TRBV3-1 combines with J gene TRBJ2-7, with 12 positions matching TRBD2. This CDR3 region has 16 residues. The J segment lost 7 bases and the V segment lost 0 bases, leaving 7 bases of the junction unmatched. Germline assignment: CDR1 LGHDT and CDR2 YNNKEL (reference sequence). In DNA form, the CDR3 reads TGTGCCAGCAGCCAAGATATGTCTAGCGGGAGGGTAGAGCAGTACTTC. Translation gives CASSQDMSSGRVEQYF.

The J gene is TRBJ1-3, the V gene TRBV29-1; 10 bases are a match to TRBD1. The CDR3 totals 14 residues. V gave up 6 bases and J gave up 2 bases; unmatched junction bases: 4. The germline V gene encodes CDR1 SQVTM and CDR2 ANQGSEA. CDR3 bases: TGCAGCGTCAGACAGGGGGCGGCTGGAAACACCATATATTTT. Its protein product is CSVRQGAAGNTIYF.

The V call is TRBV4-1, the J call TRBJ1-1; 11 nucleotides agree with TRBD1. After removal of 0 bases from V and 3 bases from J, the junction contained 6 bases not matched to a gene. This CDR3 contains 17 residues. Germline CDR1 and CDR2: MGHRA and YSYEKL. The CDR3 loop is CASSQDPGQGVHTEAFF. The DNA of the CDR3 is TGCGCCAGCAGCCAAGATCCGGGACAGGGGGTACACACTGAAGCTTTCTTT.

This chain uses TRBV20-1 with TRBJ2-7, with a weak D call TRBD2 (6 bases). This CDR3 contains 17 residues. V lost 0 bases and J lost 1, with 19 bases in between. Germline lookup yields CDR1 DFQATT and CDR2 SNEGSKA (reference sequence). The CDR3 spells CSARDRNNLGGSYEQYF. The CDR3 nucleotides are TGCAGTGCTAGAGATCGGAACAATCTCGGGGGATCCTACGAGCAGTACTTC.

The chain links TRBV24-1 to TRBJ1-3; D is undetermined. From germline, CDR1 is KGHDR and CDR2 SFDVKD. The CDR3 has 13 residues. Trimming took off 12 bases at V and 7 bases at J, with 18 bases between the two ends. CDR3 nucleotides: TGTGCCCCCCCGCCGTGCGGAATCAACACCATATATTTT. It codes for CAPPPCGINTIYF.

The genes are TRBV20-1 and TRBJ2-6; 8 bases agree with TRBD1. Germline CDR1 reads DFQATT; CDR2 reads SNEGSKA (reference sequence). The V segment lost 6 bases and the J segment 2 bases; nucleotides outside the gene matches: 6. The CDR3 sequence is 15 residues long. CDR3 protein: CSARQGKAGANVLTF. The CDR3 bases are TGCAGTGCCCGACAGGGGAAGGCTGGGGCCAACGTCCTGACTTTC.

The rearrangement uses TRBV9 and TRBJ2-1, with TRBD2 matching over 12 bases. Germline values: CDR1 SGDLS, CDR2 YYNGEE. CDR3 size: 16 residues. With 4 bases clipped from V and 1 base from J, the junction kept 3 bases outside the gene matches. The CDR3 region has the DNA TGTGCCAGCAGCAAGACTAGCGGGAGTTCCTACAATGAGCAGTTCTTC. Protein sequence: CASSKTSGSSYNEQFF.

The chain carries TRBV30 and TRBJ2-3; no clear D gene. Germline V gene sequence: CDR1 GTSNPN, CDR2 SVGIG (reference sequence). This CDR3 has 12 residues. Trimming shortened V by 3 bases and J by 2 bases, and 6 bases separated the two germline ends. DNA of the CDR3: TGTGCCTGGAGCTTCTCCACAGATACGCAGTATTTT. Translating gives CAWSFSTDTQYF.

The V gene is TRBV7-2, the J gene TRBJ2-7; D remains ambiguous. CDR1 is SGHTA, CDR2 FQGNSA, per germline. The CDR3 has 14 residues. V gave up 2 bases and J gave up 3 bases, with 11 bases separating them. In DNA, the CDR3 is TGTGCCAGCAGCTTAATCTCCTCAGACTACGAGCAGTACTTC. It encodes CASSLISSDYEQYF.

The CDR3 nucleotides read TGTGCCTGGAGTAGCCAGCGGAACACTGAAGCTTTCTTT. Translated, it gives CAWSSQRNTEAFF. This chain connects TRBV30 to TRBJ1-1; D is unclear. Looked up from germline, CDR1 is GTSNPN and CDR2 is SVGIG (reference sequence). The CDR3 is 13 residues long. V lost 2 bases, J lost 1 base, and 8 bases lay in between.